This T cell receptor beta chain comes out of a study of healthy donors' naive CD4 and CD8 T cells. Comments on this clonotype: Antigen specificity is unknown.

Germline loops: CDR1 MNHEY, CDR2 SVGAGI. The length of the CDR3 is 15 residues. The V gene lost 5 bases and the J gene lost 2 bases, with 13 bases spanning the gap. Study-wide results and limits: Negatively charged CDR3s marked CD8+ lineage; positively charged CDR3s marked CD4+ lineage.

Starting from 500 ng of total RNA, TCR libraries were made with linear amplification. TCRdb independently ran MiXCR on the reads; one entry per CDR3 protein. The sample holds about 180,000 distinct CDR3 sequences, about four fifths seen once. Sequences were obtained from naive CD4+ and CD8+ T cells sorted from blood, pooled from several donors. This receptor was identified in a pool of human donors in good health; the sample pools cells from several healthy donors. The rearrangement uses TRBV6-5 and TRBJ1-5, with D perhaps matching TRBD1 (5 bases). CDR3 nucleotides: TGTGCCAGCAGTCGGGACGGAACCCGCAATCAGCCCCAGCATTTT. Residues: CASSRDGTRNQPQHF.